The TCR beta chain under discussion was sequenced for a study of cytomegalovirus exposure and HLA in healthy donors. Study-level information: Falling in the Caucasian-associated ancestry cluster were about four fifths of under 500 genotyped donors.

Concerning this clone: Antigen specificity is unknown.

Study-wide points: The listing of 150 to 200 TCR beta chains classed them as cytomegalovirus-associated.

The germline V gene encodes CDR1 SNHLY and CDR2 FYNNEI. The CDR3 loop spans 13 amino acids. Deletions cut 5 bases from V and 9 bases from J, with 11 bases between. Both 60 Vbeta primers and 13 Jbeta primers went into the PCR. This table comes from immunoSEQ multiplex PCR, and its TCRdb copy is limited to in-frame clones, with some not included. In the table there are 100,000 to 150,000 clones, around 77% of which are singletons. This clonotype was obtained from a male donor in good health and CMV-seropositive. The sequenced sample was PBMCs. V usage is TRBV2 and J usage is TRBJ1-6, with TRBD1 as a possible D gene (5 bases). The CDR3 nucleotides read TGTGCCAGCAGTATCCAGGGCGGTTCACCCCTCCACTTT. Protein: CASSIQGGSPLHF.